This TCR beta chain was documented in a study of T cells in Graves' hyperthyroidism and ophthalmopathy. This clonotype has at least ten counts. Between the trimmed V and J ends, which lost 4 bases and 2 bases, there was a span of 6 bases. This CDR3 is built from 13 residues. Germline assignment: CDR1 SEHNR and CDR2 FQNEAQ (reference sequence). Amplification of TCR beta CDR3 regions was performed using RNA transcripts as template. First-round RT-PCR with HTBI primers amplified the TCR CDR3 region. TCRdb processed the multiplex PCR reads anew with MiXCR; each CDR3 protein has one entry. The sample carries roughly 170,000 distinct CDR3 sequences, around 15% recorded once.

Sequencing input: blood. This TCR derives from a woman aged 50 to 60 with Graves' hyperthyroidism. The rearrangement uses TRBV7-9 and TRBJ1-5; possible D gene TRBD1, 5 bases. This CDR3 is CASSWGGNQPQHF. In DNA, the CDR3 is TGTGCCAGCAGCTGGGGGGGCAATCAGCCCCAGCATTTT.